The sequence of this T cell receptor beta chain was determined in a study of Graves' ophthalmopathy and Graves' hyperthyroidism. CDR1 is MDHEN and CDR2 is SYDVKM in the germline V gene. V lost 3 bases, J lost 4 bases, and 16 bases lay in between. The CDR3 extends over 15 amino acids. It was from more than 9 ml of fresh peripheral blood that the PBMCs came. This clonotype has only one observation. Antigen: not known. The TCR beta CDR3 regions underwent amplification from RNA transcripts. HTBI-primed RT-PCR formed the first round, and a multiplex PCR formed the second. TCRdb re-called the multiplex PCR reads with MiXCR, one entry per CDR3 protein. The sample has fewer than 650,000 distinct CDR3 sequences, approximately 21% seen once; the top ten hold more than 5.5%. The study's findings and limits: Most thyroid clonotypes expanded beyond 0.001 frequency were also found in blood. Ophthalmopathy could be told apart from stable hyperthyroidism by a 13-signature model (about 88% sensitivity, 70% to 84% specificity).

The origin of this receptor is a woman aged 18-29 years with stable Graves' hyperthyroidism. Some clones in this sample may be carry-over from other donors' samples. The chain is built from TRBV28 and TRBJ2-7, with D tentatively TRBD1 (6 bases). Sequenced sample: peripheral blood. CDR3 protein: CASSFPLGDKYEQYF. For the CDR3, the DNA is TGTGCCAGCAGTTTCCCCCTGGGGGACAAATACGAGCAGTACTTC. The full variable domain, rest sourced from reference TRBV28 and TRBJ2-7, is DVKVTQSSRYLVKRTGEKVFLECVQDMDHENMFWYRQDPGLGLRLIYFSYDVKMKEKGDIPEGYSVSREKKERFSLILESASTNQTSMYLCASSFPLGDKYEQYFGPGTRLTVT.